Presented here are 31 T cell receptor beta chains from one specimen sequenced in a study of T cell responses to AZD1222 COVID-19 vaccine. Measured with immunoSEQ multiplex PCR; TCRdb has only the in-frame clones, and not every one. The sample holds over 150,000 clones, 88% seen once. Sequenced material: peripheral blood, taken 28 days after the second AZD1222 dose. These receptors originate from an adult who received the AZD1222 COVID-19 vaccine.

The chain carries TRBV7-2 and TRBJ2-7; the D gene is possibly TRBD1 (6 bases). V was cut by 1 base and J by 6 bases, with 13 bases left in between. The CDR3 totals 14 residues. Germline assignment: CDR1 SGHTA and CDR2 FQGNSA. CDR3 coding DNA: TGTGCCAGCAGCTTAGGGGCAGGGGACACCGAGCAGTACTTC. It encodes CASSLGAGDTEQYF.

V and J are TRBV5-6 and TRBJ2-7; perhaps TRBD2 as D (6 bases). V lost 1 base and J lost 4, with 18 bases in between. Germline V gene sequence: CDR1 SGHDT, CDR2 YYEEEE. The CDR3 extends over 16 amino acids. For the CDR3, the DNA is TGTGCCAGCAGCTTGTTCGGTCTAGCGATGGAGTACGAGCAGTACTTC. Translation gives CASSLFGLAMEYEQYF.

The gene calls are TRBV28 and TRBJ1-1; possibly TRBD1 for D (6 bases). CDR3 length equals 12 residues. CDR1 is MDHEN, CDR2 SYDVKM, per germline. V was shortened by 5 bases and J by 6 bases, with 10 bases between the two germline ends. CDR3 nucleotide sequence: TGTGCCAGCAGTATAAGACAGGCTGAAGCTTTCTTT. Encoded protein: CASSIRQAEAFF.

V is TRBV7-2 and J is TRBJ1-1, with TRBD1 as a possible D gene (6 bases). Germline assignment: CDR1 SGHTA and CDR2 FQGNSA. Trimming left V 3 bases short and J 1 base short, with 9 bases between. The CDR3 loop spans 14 amino acids. Written as DNA, the CDR3 is TGTGCCAGCAGCTTGGGGACACAGAACACTGAAGCTTTCTTT. Translated, it gives CASSLGTQNTEAFF.

This chain joins TRBV30 and TRBJ1-6; possibly TRBD1 for D (5 bases). CDR1 is GTSNPN, CDR2 SVGIG, per germline (reference sequence). V lost 3 bases and J lost 0, with 24 bases in between. The CDR3 length is 20 residues. In nucleotides, the CDR3 is TGTGCCTGGAGAGACGCATTGACAGTATATCCCGGCTCCTATAATTCACCCCTCCACTTT. This codes for CAWRDALTVYPGSYNSPLHF.

The count of this clone is one. The chain is built from TRBV7-9 and TRBJ1-6, with D unresolved. This CDR3 comprises 14 residues. Germline V gives CDR1 SEHNR, CDR2 FQNEAQ (reference sequence). V lost 4 bases and J 7 bases, leaving 11 bases between the germline ends. The CDR3 loop is CASSSLDGNSPLHF. The CDR3 nucleotides are TGTGCCAGCAGCTCCTTGGACGGAAATTCACCCCTCCACTTT.

This CDR3 is CATSDLRGPQHF. The DNA for the CDR3 is TGTGCCACCAGTGATTTGAGGGGGCCCCAGCATTTT. V and J are TRBV24-1 and TRBJ1-5, with D perhaps TRBD1 (5 bases). Trimming shortened V by 0 bases and J by 9 bases, and 5 bases separated the two germline ends. There are 12 residues in the CDR3. CDR1 and CDR2 (germline): KGHDR, SFDVKD.

The chain uses TRBV2 and TRBJ1-2; TRBD1 matches at 9 bases. The V gene end was trimmed by 4 bases and the J gene end by 9 bases; junction bases not matched to a gene: 12. The length of the CDR3 is 15 residues. Germline values: CDR1 SNHLY, CDR2 FYNNEI. CDR3 in DNA: TGTGCCAGCAGTGGGACTTTGGACAGGGGAACTCGCTACACCTTC. Translation: CASSGTLDRGTRYTF.

The rearrangement uses TRBV14 and TRBJ1-2; no reliable D call. The CDR3 has 14 residues. V lost 3 bases, J lost 4 bases, and 12 bases lay in between. CDR1 is SGHDN and CDR2 is FVKESK in the germline V gene. CDR3 in amino acids: CASSHRDGPYGYTF. DNA for the CDR3: TGTGCCAGCAGCCATAGAGACGGTCCCTATGGCTACACCTTC. The full variable domain, completed using reference TRBV14 and TRBJ1-2, is EAGVTQFPSHSVIEKGQTVTLRCDPISGHDNLYWYRRVMGKEIKFLLHFVKESKQDESGMPNNRFLAERTGGTYSTLKVQPAELEDSGVYFCASSHRDGPYGYTFGSGTRLTVV.

V gene TRBV5-4 combines with J gene TRBJ1-2, with a possible D match to TRBD1 (6 bases). From germline, CDR1 is SGHNT and CDR2 YYREEE (reference sequence). V lost 4 bases and J 4 bases, leaving 17 bases between the germline ends. The CDR3 runs to 15 residues. Here the CDR3 reads CASSIGLGGPYGYTF. CDR3 bases: TGTGCCAGCAGCATCGGCCTGGGGGGGCCCTATGGCTACACCTTC.

The J gene is TRBJ2-7, the V gene TRBV7-8; 10 bases agree with TRBD1. The CDR3 covers 15 residues. Per the germline V gene, CDR1 is SGHVS and CDR2 is FQNEAQ. V was pared by 4 bases and J by 2 bases, with 5 bases of the junction left unmatched. The CDR3 sequence: CASSSWTGGPYEQYF. The CDR3 bases are TGTGCCAGCAGCTCCTGGACAGGGGGGCCCTACGAGCAGTACTTC.

The V call is TRBV3-1 (or the pseudogene TRBV3-2), the J call TRBJ1-2, with D uncertain. Trimming removed 3 bases at V and 1 base at J, with 9 bases between. Per the germline V gene, CDR1 is LGHDT and CDR2 is YNNKEL (reference sequence). The CDR3 totals 14 residues. CDR3 nucleotide sequence: TGTGCCAGCAGCCAGGGCAGCTTTAACTATGGCTACACCTTC. This sequence encodes CASSQGSFNYGYTF.

V and J are TRBV6-5 and TRBJ1-5; TRBD1 matches at 7 bases. Germline CDR1 and CDR2: MNHEY and SVGAGI. This CDR3 has 14 amino acids. Trimming removed 4 bases from V and 6 bases from J; junction bases left unmatched: 6. The CDR3 loop reads CASSWTGSSQPQHF. DNA for the CDR3: TGTGCCAGCAGTTGGACAGGATCGAGTCAGCCCCAGCATTTT.

This clone has just one count. The chain couples TRBV27 to TRBJ2-3, with 7 bases matching TRBD2. The CDR3 is 15 amino acids. CDR1 is MNHEY, CDR2 SMNVEV, per germline (reference sequence). V shed 2 bases, J shed 4 bases, and the junction held 6 bases outside the gene matches. The CDR3 DNA follows: TGTGCCAGCAGTTTAAGGACTAGTGTCGCAGATACGCAGTATTTT. It is translated as CASSLRTSVADTQYF.

J is TRBJ1-6 and V is TRBV2, with D hard to call. V was pared by 1 base and J by 7 bases, with 14 bases between. This CDR3 has 16 residues. Germline V CDR1 and CDR2: SNHLY, FYNNEI. The CDR3 is CASSEGIHRSNSPLHF. The CDR3 bases are TGTGCCAGCAGTGAAGGAATACACCGATCAAATTCACCCCTCCACTTT.

V is TRBV18 and J is TRBJ1-5, with 9 bases identical to TRBD1. Unmatched junction bases numbered 4, after V lost 4 bases and J lost 6 bases. Per germline, CDR1 KGHSH and CDR2 LQKENI. The CDR3 runs to 14 residues. The DNA of the CDR3 is TGTGCCAGCTCACAAGGGACAGGGTTTCAGCCCCAGCATTTT. It yields the protein CASSQGTGFQPQHF. The full variable domain, with the rest looked up from reference TRBV18 and TRBJ1-5, is NAGVMQNPRHLVRRRGQEARLRCSPMKGHSHVYWYRQLPEEGLKFMVYLQKENIIDESGMPKERFSAEFPKEGPSILRIQQVVRGDSAAYFCASSQGTGFQPQHFGDGTRLSIL.

V is TRBV6-6 and J is TRBJ2-7; 12 bases are a match to TRBD1. This CDR3 comprises 16 residues. Germline values: CDR1 MNHNY, CDR2 SVGAGI (reference sequence). The trim removed 6 bases at V and 7 bases at J, leaving 13 bases unmatched. The CDR3 sequence: CASSPSSGTGGKEQYF. The CDR3 DNA sequence: TGTGCCAGCAGCCCCTCGTCCGGGACAGGGGGCAAGGAGCAGTACTTC.

V is TRBV5-1 and J is TRBJ1-4; no clear D. The CDR3 covers 15 residues. Germline loops: CDR1 SGHRS, CDR2 YFSETQ. V lost 2 bases and J lost 3, with 11 bases in between. CDR3 protein: CASSLTGAANEKLFF. CDR3 DNA: TGCGCCAGCAGCTTAACGGGAGCGGCTAATGAAAAACTGTTTTTT. Supplemented by reference TRBV5-1 and TRBJ1-4, the full variable domain reads KAGVTQTPRYLIKTRGQQVTLSCSPISGHRSVSWYQQTPGQGLQFLFEYFSETQRNKGNFPGRFSGRQFSNSRSEMNVSTLELGDSALYLCASSLTGAANEKLFFGSGTQLSVL.

The V gene is TRBV12-3 or TRBV12-4, the J gene TRBJ2-1; TRBD2 is a possible D gene (6 bases). There are 12 residues in the CDR3. Trimming cost V 1 base and J 10 bases, with 8 bases left between them. CDR3 coding DNA: TGTGCCAGCAGTTTAGGCGGGGCCGAGCAGTTCTTC. Its protein is CASSLGGAEQFF.

The chain is built from TRBV7-2 and TRBJ2-1, with TRBD1 as a possible D gene (5 bases). Germline lookup yields CDR1 SGHTA and CDR2 FQGNSA. V lost 0 bases, J lost 5 bases, and 11 bases lay in between. The CDR3 loop spans 15 amino acids. The CDR3 sequence: CASSLASTANNEQFF. The CDR3 DNA follows: TGTGCCAGCAGCTTAGCGTCGACAGCCAACAATGAGCAGTTCTTC.

This rearrangement joins TRBV19 to TRBJ2-7, with a tentative D call TRBD1 (6 bases). The CDR3 has 13 residues. Trimming shortened V by 1 base and J by 3 bases, and 7 bases separated the two germline ends. The germline V gene has CDR1 LNHDA and CDR2 SQIVND (reference sequence). The CDR3 region is CASSIADSYEQYF. CDR3 DNA sequence: TGTGCCAGTAGTATAGCGGACAGCTACGAGCAGTACTTC.

The chain joins TRBV11-3 to TRBJ2-5; 10 positions match TRBD1. Trimming took 4 bases from V and 5 from J; bases not matched to a gene: 7. The CDR3 sequence is 15 residues long. From germline, CDR1 is SGHNT and CDR2 YENEEA. The CDR3 bases are TGTGCCAGCAGCTCCGGGACAGGGGATTGGGAGACCCAGTACTTC. Its protein is CASSSGTGDWETQYF.

V gene TRBV6-5 combines with J gene TRBJ1-6; 7 nucleotides agree with TRBD1. CDR1 MNHEY and CDR2 SVGAGI come from the germline V gene. Losses at the gene ends were 2 bases for V and 8 bases for J; bases not matched to a gene: 3. This CDR3 comprises 14 residues. Here the CDR3 reads CASSYDRDYSPLHF. In nucleotides, the CDR3 is TGTGCCAGCAGTTACGACAGGGATTATTCACCCCTCCACTTT.

Details on this clone: Other DNA sequences in the same sample also yield this CDR3. The V and J genes are TRBV7-2 and TRBJ2-5; D not resolved. The CDR3 is 13 residues long. CDR1 SGHTA and CDR2 FQGNSA come from the germline V gene. V was clipped by 2 bases and J by 4 bases, with 8 bases between them. CDR3 protein: CASSLRKGETQYF. CDR3 nucleotides: TGTGCCAGCAGCTTAAGAAAGGGAGAGACCCAGTACTTC.

The chain has TRBV11-2 and TRBJ1-2; D gene ambiguous. Germline V gene data show CDR1 as SGHAT and CDR2 as FQNNGV. Deletions cut 3 bases from V and 4 bases from J, with 12 bases between. The CDR3 covers 14 residues. CDR3 bases: TGTGCCAGCAGCTTGATGGATTCCCCCTATGGCTACACCTTC. This translates into CASSLMDSPYGYTF.

The rearrangement uses TRBV2 and TRBJ2-5; 12 positions agree with TRBD2. This CDR3 is built from 12 residues. The V segment lost 7 bases and the J segment 10 bases; nucleotides outside the gene matches: 4. Germline values: CDR1 SNHLY, CDR2 FYNNEI. CDR3 nucleotides: TGTGCCAGCACACGGACTAGCGGGGACCAGTACTTC. Translated: CASTRTSGDQYF.

The chain recombines TRBV3-1 (or the pseudogene TRBV3-2) with TRBJ1-5, with D unclear. V was trimmed by 4 bases and J by 5 bases, leaving 12 bases between them. The CDR3 has 14 amino acids. Germline CDR1 is LGHDT and CDR2 is YNNKEL (reference sequence). The CDR3 coding sequence is TGTGCCAGCAGCCGTCTAGGGAAGGATCAGCCCCAGCATTTT. Its translation is CASSRLGKDQPQHF.

V gene TRBV19 combines with J gene TRBJ1-2; D remains unclear. The germline CDR1 and CDR2 sequences are LNHDA and SQIVND (reference sequence). The V gene lost 8 bases and the J gene lost 4 bases, with 8 bases spanning the gap. This CDR3 has 11 residues. CDR3 nucleotides: TGTGCCAGTTGGTCGGGCTATGGCTACACCTTC. It codes for CASWSGYGYTF.

V gene TRBV18 combines with J gene TRBJ1-2; TRBD1 is a possible D gene (6 bases). Per germline, CDR1 KGHSH and CDR2 LQKENI. The CDR3 has 15 residues. Trimming stripped 3 bases from V and 3 bases from J, with 14 bases between. The CDR3 DNA follows: TGTGCCAGCTCACCTCTCTCGGACAGCCACTATGGCTACACCTTC. This encodes CASSPLSDSHYGYTF.

This clone was found a few times. The chain has TRBV29-1 and TRBJ2-3; 15 bases map to TRBD2. Germline trimming cut 4 bases from V and 6 bases from J; bases unmatched to any gene: 2. The CDR3 has 14 residues. Germline V CDR1 and CDR2: SQVTM, ANQGSEA. In DNA form, the CDR3 reads TGCAGCGTTGTCGGACTAGCGGGGGGGGATACGCAGTATTTT. Amino acid sequence: CSVVGLAGGDTQYF.

V is TRBV7-8 and J is TRBJ1-2, with D hard to call. V was clipped by 5 bases and J by 4 bases, with 11 bases between them. CDR1 and CDR2 from the germline V gene are SGHVS and FQNEAQ. The CDR3 sequence is 13 residues long. DNA for the CDR3: TGTGCCAGCAGCCTGGGCCAGACCTATGGCTACACCTTC. This encodes CASSLGQTYGYTF. Combining the CDR3 with reference TRBV7-8 and TRBJ1-2 gives the whole variable domain GAGVSQSPRYKVAKRGQDVALRCDPISGHVSLFWYQQALGQGPEFLTYFQNEAQLDKSGLPSDRFFAERPEGSVSTLKIQRTQQEDSAVYLCASSLGQTYGYTFGSGTRLTVV.